This T cell receptor beta chain was found in a study of cytotoxic CD8 clonotypes in ibrutinib-treated CLL. Study-level results: In comparison with age-matched healthy donors, baseline clonality was higher and tracked circulating CD8+ T-cell counts.

About this clone itself: The antigen remains unidentified.

Measured with immunoSEQ multiplex PCR; TCRdb has only the in-frame clones, and not every one. The sample holds roughly 180,000 clones, 70% to 85% seen once. The CDR3 sequence is 17 residues long. The V segment lost 1 base and the J segment 5 bases; nucleotides outside the gene matches: 13. Germline V lookup: CDR1 MNHEY, CDR2 SMNVEV (reference sequence). Material: PBMCs, obtained after 24 months of ibrutinib treatment. The sequence was collected from a human donor with chronic lymphocytic leukemia. The chain uses TRBV27 and TRBJ2-7; 8 nucleotides line up with TRBD1. Here the CDR3 DNA reads TGTGCCAGCAGTTTATTAAGGTTTGGACAGGGCGTCCACGAGCAGTACTTC. Amino acid sequence: CASSLLRFGQGVHEQYF.